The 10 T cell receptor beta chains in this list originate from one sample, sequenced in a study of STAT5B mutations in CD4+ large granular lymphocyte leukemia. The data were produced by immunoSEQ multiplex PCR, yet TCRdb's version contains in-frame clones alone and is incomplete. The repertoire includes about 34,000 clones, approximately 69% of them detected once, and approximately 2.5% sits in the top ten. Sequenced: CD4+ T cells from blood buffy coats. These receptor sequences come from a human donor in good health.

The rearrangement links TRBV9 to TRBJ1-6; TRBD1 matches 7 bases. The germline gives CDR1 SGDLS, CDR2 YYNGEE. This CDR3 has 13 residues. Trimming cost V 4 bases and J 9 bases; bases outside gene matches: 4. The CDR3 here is CASSRQGGSPLHF. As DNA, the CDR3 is TGTGCCAGCAGCCGCCAGGGGGGTTCACCCCTCCACTTT.

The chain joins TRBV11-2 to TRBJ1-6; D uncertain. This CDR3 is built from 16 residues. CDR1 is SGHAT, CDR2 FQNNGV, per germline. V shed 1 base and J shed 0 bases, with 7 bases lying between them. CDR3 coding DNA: TGTGCCAGCAGCTTAGGGTACAGCTCCTATAATTCACCCCTCCACTTT. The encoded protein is CASSLGYSSYNSPLHF.

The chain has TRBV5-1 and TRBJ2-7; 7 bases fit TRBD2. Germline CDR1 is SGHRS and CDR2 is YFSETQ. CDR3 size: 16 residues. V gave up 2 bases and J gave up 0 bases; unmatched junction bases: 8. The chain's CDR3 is CASSLQGGEGSYEQYF. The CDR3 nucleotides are TGCGCCAGCAGCTTACAAGGAGGGGAGGGCTCCTACGAGCAGTACTTC.

CDR3 loop: CASTSSGNTIYF. As DNA, the CDR3 is TGTGCCAGCACCTCATCTGGAAACACCATATATTTT. The J gene is TRBJ1-3, the V gene TRBV6-5; D is uncertain. CDR1 is MNHEY and CDR2 is SVGAGI in the germline V gene. Trimming cost V 7 bases and J 1 base, with 5 bases left between them. The CDR3 runs to 12 residues.

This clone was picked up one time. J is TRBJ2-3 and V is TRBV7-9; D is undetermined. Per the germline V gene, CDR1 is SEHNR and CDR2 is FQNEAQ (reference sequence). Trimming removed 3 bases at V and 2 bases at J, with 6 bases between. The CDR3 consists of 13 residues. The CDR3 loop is CASSFGYTDTQYF. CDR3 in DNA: TGTGCCAGCAGCTTTGGTTACACAGATACGCAGTATTTT.

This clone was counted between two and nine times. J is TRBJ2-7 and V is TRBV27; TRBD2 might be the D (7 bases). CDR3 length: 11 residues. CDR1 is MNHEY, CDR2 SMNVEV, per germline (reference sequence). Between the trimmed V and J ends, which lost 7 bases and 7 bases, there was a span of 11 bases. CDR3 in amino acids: CASKGRGEQYF. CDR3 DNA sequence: TGTGCCAGCAAGGGGAGGGGGGAGCAGTACTTC.

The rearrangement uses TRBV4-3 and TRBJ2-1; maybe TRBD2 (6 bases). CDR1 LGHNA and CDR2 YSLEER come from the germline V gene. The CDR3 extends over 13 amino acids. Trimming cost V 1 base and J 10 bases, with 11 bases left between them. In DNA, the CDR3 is TGCGCCAGCAGCCAAGGCGGGGCCGGAGAGCAGTTCTTC. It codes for CASSQGGAGEQFF.

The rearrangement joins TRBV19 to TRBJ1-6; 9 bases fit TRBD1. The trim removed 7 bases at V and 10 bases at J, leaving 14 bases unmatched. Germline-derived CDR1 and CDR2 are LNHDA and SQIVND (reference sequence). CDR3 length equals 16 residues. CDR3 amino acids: CASTLQGARRRSPLHF. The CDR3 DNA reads TGTGCCAGTACCTTACAGGGGGCGCGAAGGAGATCACCCCTCCACTTT.

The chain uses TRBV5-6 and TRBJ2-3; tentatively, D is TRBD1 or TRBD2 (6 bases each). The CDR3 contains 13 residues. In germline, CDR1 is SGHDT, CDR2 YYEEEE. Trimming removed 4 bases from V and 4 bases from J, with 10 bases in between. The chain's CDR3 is CASSRGPPDTQYF. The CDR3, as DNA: TGTGCCAGCAGCCGGGGGCCCCCAGATACGCAGTATTTT.

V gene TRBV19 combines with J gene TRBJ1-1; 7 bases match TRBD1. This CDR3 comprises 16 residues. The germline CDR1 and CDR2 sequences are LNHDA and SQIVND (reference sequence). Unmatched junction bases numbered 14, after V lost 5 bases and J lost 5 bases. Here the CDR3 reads CASSPWGQLGGTEAFF. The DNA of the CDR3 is TGTGCCAGTAGTCCATGGGGACAGCTAGGCGGGACTGAAGCTTTCTTT.